What follows are 17 T cell receptor beta chains derived from one specimen sequenced in a study of beta chain features in type 1 diabetes. Whole-study findings and limits: All four CD4+ subsets of Type 1 diabetes patients contained TCRB CDR3s that were moderately but significantly shorter.

Reverse transcribing all isolated RNA meant expressed TCRB transcripts were sequenced. Only in-frame clones appear in the TCRdb table, and some are missing; sequencing was by immunoSEQ multiplex PCR. The table lists 150,000 to 200,000 clones, about 9% of them singletons. The antigens for these receptors are not known. Sequences were obtained from central memory CD4+ T cells from blood. These receptors were collected from a woman aged 18-29 years with type 1 diabetes.

This clone was seen a few times. The chain combines TRBV10-3 with TRBJ1-1; the D is unclear. The CDR3 has 12 amino acids. V was clipped by 6 bases and J by 0 bases, with 5 bases between them. CDR1 is ENHRY, CDR2 SYGVKD, per germline. The CDR3 region is CAIRAVNTEAFF. As DNA, the CDR3 is TGTGCCATCAGGGCGGTGAACACTGAAGCTTTCTTT.

The chain links TRBV9 to TRBJ1-2; D unresolved. V was trimmed by 1 base and J by 1 base, leaving 14 bases between them. This CDR3 comprises 16 residues. Germline V lookup: CDR1 SGDLS, CDR2 YYNGEE. This chain's CDR3 is CASSVTSTRNNYGYTF. In nucleotides, the CDR3 is TGTGCCAGCAGCGTAACCTCCACTCGAAATAACTATGGCTACACCTTC.

This clone showed up just a few times. The V and J genes are TRBV14 and TRBJ2-5; tentatively, D is TRBD1 (6 bases). Germline V gives CDR1 SGHDN, CDR2 FVKESK. The CDR3 sequence is 15 residues long. V dropped 1 base and J dropped 4 bases, with 13 bases sitting between them. The CDR3 coding sequence is TGTGCCAGCAGCCAAGGTAACAGGGTGGCAGAGACCCAGTACTTC. It encodes CASSQGNRVAETQYF.

This clone has a handful of counts. Germline and junction disagree at one end, which may indicate a read error. The chain employs TRBV29-1 and TRBJ2-1; 7 positions agree with TRBD2. CDR1 SQVTM and CDR2 ANQGSEA come from the germline V gene. This CDR3 has 14 amino acids. Here the CDR3 DNA reads TGCAGCGTCGAAGGGGAGGGGAACTACAATGAGCAGTTCTTC. This sequence encodes CSVEGEGNYNEQFF.

In DNA, the CDR3 is TGTGCCATCAGTGAATACTCCGGGGAGTGGGAGACCCAGTACTTC. It codes for CAISEYSGEWETQYF. V gene TRBV10-3 combines with J gene TRBJ2-5; possible D gene TRBD2, 5 bases. V was trimmed by 3 bases and J by 5 bases, leaving 16 bases between them. The CDR3 totals 15 residues. The V gene's germline CDR1 is ENHRY and CDR2 SYGVKD.

This clone showed up just a few times. The chain joins TRBV11-2 to TRBJ2-1; TRBD2 is a possible D gene (5 bases). Germline-derived CDR1 and CDR2 are SGHAT and FQNNGV. Trimming took 3 bases from V and 8 from J, leaving 17 bases between them. This CDR3 has 15 residues. CDR3 loop: CASSFYLEGIDEQFF. The CDR3, as DNA: TGTGCCAGCAGCTTCTACCTTGAGGGTATCGATGAGCAGTTCTTC.

The V call is TRBV29-1, the J call TRBJ1-2; no clear D. Per germline, CDR1 SQVTM and CDR2 ANQGSEA. The CDR3 runs 17 residues. The V gene lost 4 bases and the J gene lost 1 base, with 22 bases spanning the gap. CDR3 region: CSVVMVGARSLNYGYTF. DNA for the CDR3: TGCAGCGTTGTCATGGTGGGAGCTCGATCCCTTAACTATGGCTACACCTTC.

This clone was recorded a few times. The rearrangement joins TRBV6-6 to TRBJ1-1; D is undetermined. The CDR3 totals 14 residues. The V gene lost 4 bases and the J gene lost 0 bases, with 9 bases spanning the gap. Germline CDR1 is MNHNY and CDR2 is SVGAGI (reference sequence). The CDR3 here is CASSLEGMNTEAFF. As DNA, the CDR3 is TGTGCCAGCAGTTTGGAGGGTATGAACACTGAAGCTTTCTTT.

The rearrangement links TRBV7-2 to TRBJ1-1; 9 nucleotides match TRBD1. The V and J ends lost 3 bases and 5 bases, in that order; junction bases with no gene match: 13. The CDR3 is made up of 17 amino acids. Germline CDR1 SGHTA, CDR2 FQGNSA. The CDR3 DNA follows: TGTGCCAGCAGCTTTCACTGGGACAGGGTTATGGGGACTGAAGCTTTCTTT. It is translated as CASSFHWDRVMGTEAFF.

This clone turned up a few times. The V and J genes are TRBV7-8 and TRBJ1-5; the match to TRBD1 covers 12 bases. The junction had 17 bases not matched to a gene; V was cut back by 5 bases and J by 9 bases. The CDR3 loop spans 18 amino acids. Germline values: CDR1 SGHVS, CDR2 FQNEAQ. The DNA of the CDR3 is TGTGCCAGCAGCGAGGGGACAGGGGGCGCAGGGAGAATAGGGCCCCAGCATTTT. Protein: CASSEGTGGAGRIGPQHF.

CDR3 nucleotide sequence: TGTGCCAGCAGACGGGGGGCGGGTCGGGAGCTGTTTTTT. Residues: CASRRGAGRELFF. The rearrangement joins TRBV11-2 to TRBJ2-2; the D gene is possibly TRBD2 (7 bases). The CDR3 contains 13 residues. V lost 6 bases and J lost 9, with 14 bases in between. CDR1 and CDR2 from the germline V gene are SGHAT and FQNNGV. Filled out from reference TRBV11-2 and TRBJ2-2, the complete variable domain reads EAGVAQSPRYKIIEKRQSVAFWCNPISGHATLYWYQQILGQGPKLLIQFQNNGVVDDSQLPKDRFSAERLKGVDSTLKIQPAKLEDSAVYLCASRRGAGRELFFGEGSRLTVL.

The rearrangement links TRBV18 to TRBJ2-7; D ambiguous. Germline CDR1 and CDR2: KGHSH and LQKENI. V was shortened by 2 bases and J by 2 bases, with 13 bases between the two germline ends. The CDR3 has 15 amino acids. The CDR3 protein is CASSPSTVSPYEQYF. The CDR3 coding sequence is TGTGCCAGCTCACCATCTACAGTCTCCCCCTACGAGCAGTACTTC.

The chain links TRBV7-2 to TRBJ2-7; TRBD2 matches at 7 bases. Germline values: CDR1 SGHTA, CDR2 FQGNSA. The CDR3 has 15 amino acids. V lost 5 bases, J lost 3 bases, and 10 bases stayed unmatched. The CDR3: CASSLLGRDFYEQYF. Written as DNA, the CDR3 is TGTGCCAGCAGCCTCCTGGGGAGGGACTTCTACGAGCAGTACTTC. The full variable domain, its missing parts supplied by reference TRBV7-2 and TRBJ2-7, is GAGVSQSPSNKVTEKGKDVELRCDPISGHTALYWYRQSLGQGLEFLIYFQGNSAPDKSGLPSDRFSAERTGGSVSTLTIQRTQQEDSAVYLCASSLLGRDFYEQYFGPGTRLTVT.

This clone was counted between two and nine times. The gene calls are TRBV28 and TRBJ1-3, with D unresolved. With 7 bases removed from V and 4 bases from J, the gap between germline ends came to 8 bases. Germline CDR1 and CDR2: MDHEN and SYDVKM. This CDR3 region has 12 residues. CDR3 amino acids: CASTTRGNTIYF. The CDR3 DNA reads as TGTGCCAGCACGACCAGGGGAAACACCATATATTTT.

The sample holds a few counts of this clone. The chain uses TRBV11-3 and TRBJ2-5, with D hard to call. CDR3 length: 15 residues. The V end was cut by 2 bases, the J end by 7 bases, with 17 bases between. Germline CDR1 reads SGHNT; CDR2 reads YENEEA. The CDR3 bases are TGTGCCAGCAGCTTACTAGTGACCCCGAGTGGGACCCAGTACTTC. Its protein is CASSLLVTPSGTQYF.

This clone was seen only a few times. The chain joins TRBV11-2 to TRBJ2-7, with D tentatively TRBD1 (5 bases). The CDR3 sequence is 14 residues long. Germline CDR1 SGHAT, CDR2 FQNNGV. V lost 4 bases and J 5 bases, leaving 15 bases between the germline ends. CDR3 sequence: CASSWGRTGHEQYF. The CDR3 DNA follows: TGTGCCAGCAGCTGGGGCCGGACCGGGCACGAGCAGTACTTC.

This clone was counted between two and nine times. This rearrangement joins TRBV30 to TRBJ2-2; 13 nucleotides line up with TRBD2. This CDR3 is 13 amino acids long. V shed 8 bases and J 8 bases; nucleotides not matched to a gene: 5. Germline CDR1 GTSNPN, CDR2 SVGIG (reference sequence). CDR3 nucleotides: TGTGCCCAGAGACTAGCGGGAGGTGGGGAGCTGTTTTTT. Translated, it gives CAQRLAGGGELFF.